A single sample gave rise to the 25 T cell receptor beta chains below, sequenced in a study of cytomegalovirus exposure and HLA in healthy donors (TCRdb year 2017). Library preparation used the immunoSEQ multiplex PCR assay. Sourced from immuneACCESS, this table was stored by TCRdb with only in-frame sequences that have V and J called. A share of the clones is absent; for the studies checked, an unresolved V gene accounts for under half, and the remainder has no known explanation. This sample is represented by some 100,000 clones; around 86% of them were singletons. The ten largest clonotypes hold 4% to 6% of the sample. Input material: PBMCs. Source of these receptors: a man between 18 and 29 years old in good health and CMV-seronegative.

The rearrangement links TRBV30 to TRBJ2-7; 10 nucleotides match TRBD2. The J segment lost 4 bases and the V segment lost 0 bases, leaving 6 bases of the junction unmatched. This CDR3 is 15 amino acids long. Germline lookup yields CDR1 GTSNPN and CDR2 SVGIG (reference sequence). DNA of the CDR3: TGTGCCTGGAGTGTAGGGACTAGCGCATCATACGAGCAGTACTTC. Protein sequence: CAWSVGTSASYEQYF.

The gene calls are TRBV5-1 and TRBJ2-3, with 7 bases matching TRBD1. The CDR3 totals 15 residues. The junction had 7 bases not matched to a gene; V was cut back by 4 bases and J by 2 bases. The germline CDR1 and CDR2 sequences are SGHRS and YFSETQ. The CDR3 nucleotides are TGCGCCAGCAGCCTCGGGGACAGAGACACAGATACGCAGTATTTT. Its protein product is CASSLGDRDTDTQYF.

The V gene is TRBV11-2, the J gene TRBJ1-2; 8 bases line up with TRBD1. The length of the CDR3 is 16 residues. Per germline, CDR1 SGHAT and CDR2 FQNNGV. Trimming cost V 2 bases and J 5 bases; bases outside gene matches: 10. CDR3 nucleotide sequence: TGTGCCAGCAGCTTAATCTTAGGACAGGGTTTTTATGGCTACACCTTC. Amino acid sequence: CASSLILGQGFYGYTF.

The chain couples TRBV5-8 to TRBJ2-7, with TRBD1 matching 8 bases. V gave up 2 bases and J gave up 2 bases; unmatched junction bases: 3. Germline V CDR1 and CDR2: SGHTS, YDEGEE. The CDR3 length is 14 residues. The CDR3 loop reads CASSFDRGAYEQYF. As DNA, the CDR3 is TGTGCCAGCAGCTTCGACAGGGGAGCCTACGAGCAGTACTTC.

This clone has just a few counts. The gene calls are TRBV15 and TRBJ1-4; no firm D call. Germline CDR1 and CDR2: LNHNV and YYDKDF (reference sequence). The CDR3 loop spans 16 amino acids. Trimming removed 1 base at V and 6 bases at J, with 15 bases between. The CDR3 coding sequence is TGTGCCACCAGCAGAGGGGTGGGCCCGGTCGATGAAAAACTGTTTTTT. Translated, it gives CATSRGVGPVDEKLFF.

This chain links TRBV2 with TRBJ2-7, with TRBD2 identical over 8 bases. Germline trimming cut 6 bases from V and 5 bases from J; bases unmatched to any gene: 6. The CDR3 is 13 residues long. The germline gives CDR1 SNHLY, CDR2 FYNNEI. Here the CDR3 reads CASSRDGGDEQYF. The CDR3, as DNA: TGTGCCAGCAGCCGGGACGGGGGGGACGAGCAGTACTTC.

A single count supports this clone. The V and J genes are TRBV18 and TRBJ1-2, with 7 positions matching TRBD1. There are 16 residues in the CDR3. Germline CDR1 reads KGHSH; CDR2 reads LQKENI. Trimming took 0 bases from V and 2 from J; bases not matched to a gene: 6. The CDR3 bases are TGTGCCAGCTCACCACCGGTGGGACAGACGAACTATGGCTACACCTTC. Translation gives CASSPPVGQTNYGYTF.

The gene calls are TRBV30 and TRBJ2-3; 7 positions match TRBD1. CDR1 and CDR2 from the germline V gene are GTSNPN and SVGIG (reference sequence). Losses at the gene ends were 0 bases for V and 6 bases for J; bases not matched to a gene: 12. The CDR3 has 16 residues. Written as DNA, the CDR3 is TGTGCCTGGAGTGTGGGGGCAGGGGGAGTGGAGGATACGCAGTATTTT. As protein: CAWSVGAGGVEDTQYF.

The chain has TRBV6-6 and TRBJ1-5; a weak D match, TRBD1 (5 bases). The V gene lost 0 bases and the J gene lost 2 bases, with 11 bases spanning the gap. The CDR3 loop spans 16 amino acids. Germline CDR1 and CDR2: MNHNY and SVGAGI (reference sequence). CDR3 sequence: CASSYSRDSRNQPQHF. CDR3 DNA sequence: TGTGCCAGCAGTTACTCGAGAGACAGTCGCAATCAGCCCCAGCATTTT.

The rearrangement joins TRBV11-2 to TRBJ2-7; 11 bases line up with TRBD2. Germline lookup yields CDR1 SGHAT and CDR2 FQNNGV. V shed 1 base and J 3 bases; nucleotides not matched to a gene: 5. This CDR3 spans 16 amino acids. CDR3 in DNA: TGTGCCAGCAGCTTAGTAGGGACTAGCGGATACTACGAGCAGTACTTC. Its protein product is CASSLVGTSGYYEQYF.

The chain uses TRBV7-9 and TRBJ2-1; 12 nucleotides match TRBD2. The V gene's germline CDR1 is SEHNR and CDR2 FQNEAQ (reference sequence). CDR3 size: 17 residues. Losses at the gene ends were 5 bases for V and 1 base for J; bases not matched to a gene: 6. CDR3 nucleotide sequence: TGTGCCAGCAGCCGAGGACTAGCGGGATCTTCCTACAATGAGCAGTTCTTC. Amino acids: CASSRGLAGSSYNEQFF.

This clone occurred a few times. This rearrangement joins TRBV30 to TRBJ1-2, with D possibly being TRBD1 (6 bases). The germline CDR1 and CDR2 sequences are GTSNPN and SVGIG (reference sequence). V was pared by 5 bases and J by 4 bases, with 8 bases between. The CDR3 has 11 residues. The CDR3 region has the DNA TGTGCCTGGTGGGACACCTATGGCTACACCTTC. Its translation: CAWWDTYGYTF.

The CDR3 reads CASSLTGFYGYTF. The DNA of the CDR3 is TGTGCCAGCAGCTTAACAGGGTTCTATGGCTACACCTTC. This rearrangement joins TRBV7-9 to TRBJ1-2, with a weak D call TRBD1 (6 bases). Deletions cut 2 bases from V and 4 bases from J, with 8 bases between. The CDR3 spans 13 residues. Germline V lookup: CDR1 SEHNR, CDR2 FQNEAQ (reference sequence).

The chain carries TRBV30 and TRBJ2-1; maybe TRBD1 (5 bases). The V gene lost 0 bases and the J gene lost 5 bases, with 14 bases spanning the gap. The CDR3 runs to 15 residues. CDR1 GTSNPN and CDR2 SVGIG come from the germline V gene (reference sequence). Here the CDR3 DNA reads TGTGCCTGGAGTGTTGGGGCACTTAGGCACAATGAGCAGTTCTTC. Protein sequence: CAWSVGALRHNEQFF.

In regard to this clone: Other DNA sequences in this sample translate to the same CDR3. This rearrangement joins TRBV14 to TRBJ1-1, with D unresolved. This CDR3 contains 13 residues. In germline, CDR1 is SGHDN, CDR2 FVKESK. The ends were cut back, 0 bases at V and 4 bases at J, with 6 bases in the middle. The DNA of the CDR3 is TGTGCCAGCAGCCAAGAGAGGAGCACTGAAGCTTTCTTT. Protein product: CASSQERSTEAFF.

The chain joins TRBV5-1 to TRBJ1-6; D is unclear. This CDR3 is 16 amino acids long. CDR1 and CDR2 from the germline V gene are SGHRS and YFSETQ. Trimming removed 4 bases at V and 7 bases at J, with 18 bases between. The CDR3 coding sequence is TGCGCCAGCAGCCGTGACTTCGACCCGAGGAATTCACCCCTCCACTTT. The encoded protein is CASSRDFDPRNSPLHF.

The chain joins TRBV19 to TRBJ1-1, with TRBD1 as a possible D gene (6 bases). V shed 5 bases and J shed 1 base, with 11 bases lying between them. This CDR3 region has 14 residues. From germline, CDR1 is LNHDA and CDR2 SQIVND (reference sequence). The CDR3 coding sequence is TGTGCCAGTAGTCCACCGGACAGGAACACTGAAGCTTTCTTT. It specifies CASSPPDRNTEAFF.

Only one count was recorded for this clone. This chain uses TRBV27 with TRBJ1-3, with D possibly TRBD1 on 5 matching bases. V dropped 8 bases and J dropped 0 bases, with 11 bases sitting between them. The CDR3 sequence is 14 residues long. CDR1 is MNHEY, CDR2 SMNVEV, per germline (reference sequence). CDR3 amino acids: CASRGGGSGNTIYF. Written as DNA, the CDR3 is TGTGCCAGCCGGGGGGGAGGCTCTGGAAACACCATATATTTT.

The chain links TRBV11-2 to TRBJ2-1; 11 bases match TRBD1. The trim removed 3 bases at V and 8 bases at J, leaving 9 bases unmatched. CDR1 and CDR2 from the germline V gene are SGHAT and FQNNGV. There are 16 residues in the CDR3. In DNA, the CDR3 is TGTGCCAGCAGCTTCCTGGACAGGGGGCCGTTCGATGAGCAGTTCTTC. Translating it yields CASSFLDRGPFDEQFF.

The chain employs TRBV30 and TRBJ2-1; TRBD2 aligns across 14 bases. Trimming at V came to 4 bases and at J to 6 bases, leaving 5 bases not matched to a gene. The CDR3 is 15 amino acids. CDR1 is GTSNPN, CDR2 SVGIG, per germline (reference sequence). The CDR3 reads CAWTRLAGGFNEQFF. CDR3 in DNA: TGTGCCTGGACTCGACTAGCGGGGGGGTTCAATGAGCAGTTCTTC.

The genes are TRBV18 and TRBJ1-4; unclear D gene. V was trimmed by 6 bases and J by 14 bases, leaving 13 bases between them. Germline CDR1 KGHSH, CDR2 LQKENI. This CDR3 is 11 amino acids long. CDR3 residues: CASSPGEYLFF. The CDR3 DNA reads TGTGCCAGCTCCCCCGGGGAGTACCTGTTTTTT.

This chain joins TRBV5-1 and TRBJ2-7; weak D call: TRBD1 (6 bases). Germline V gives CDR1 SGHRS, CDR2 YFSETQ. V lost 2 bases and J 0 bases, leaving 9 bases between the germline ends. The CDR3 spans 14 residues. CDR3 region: CASSLKDSSYEQYF. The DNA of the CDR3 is TGCGCCAGCAGCTTAAAGGACAGCTCCTACGAGCAGTACTTC.

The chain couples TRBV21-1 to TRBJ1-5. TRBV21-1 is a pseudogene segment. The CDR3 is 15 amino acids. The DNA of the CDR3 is TGTGCCAGCAGCAAAGCGTCGTCGGGGGAACAGCCCCAGCATTTT. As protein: CASSKASSGEQPQHF.

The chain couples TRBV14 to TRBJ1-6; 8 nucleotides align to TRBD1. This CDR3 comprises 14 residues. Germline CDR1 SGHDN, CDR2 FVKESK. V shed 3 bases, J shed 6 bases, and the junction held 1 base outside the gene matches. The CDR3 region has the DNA TGTGCCAGCAGCCAGGGACAGGTTAATTCACCCCTCCACTTT. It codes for CASSQGQVNSPLHF.

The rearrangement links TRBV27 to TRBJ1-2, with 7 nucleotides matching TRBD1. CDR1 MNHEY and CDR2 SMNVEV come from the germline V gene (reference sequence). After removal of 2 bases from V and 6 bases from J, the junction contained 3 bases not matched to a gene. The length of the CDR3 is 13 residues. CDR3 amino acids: CASSLGGGDGYTF. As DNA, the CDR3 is TGTGCCAGCAGTTTAGGAGGGGGCGATGGCTACACCTTC.